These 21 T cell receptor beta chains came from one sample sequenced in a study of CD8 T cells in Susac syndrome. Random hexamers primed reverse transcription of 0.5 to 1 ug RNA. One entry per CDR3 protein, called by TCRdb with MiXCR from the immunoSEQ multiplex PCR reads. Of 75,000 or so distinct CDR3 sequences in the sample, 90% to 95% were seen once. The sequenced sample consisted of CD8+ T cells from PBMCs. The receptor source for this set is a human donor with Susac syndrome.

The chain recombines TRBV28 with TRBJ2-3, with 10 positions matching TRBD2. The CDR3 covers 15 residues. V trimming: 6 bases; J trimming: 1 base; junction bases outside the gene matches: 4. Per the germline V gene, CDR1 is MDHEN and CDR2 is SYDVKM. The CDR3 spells CASSFLAGGTDTQYF. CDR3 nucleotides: TGTGCCAGCAGCTTCCTAGCGGGAGGCACAGATACGCAGTATTTT.

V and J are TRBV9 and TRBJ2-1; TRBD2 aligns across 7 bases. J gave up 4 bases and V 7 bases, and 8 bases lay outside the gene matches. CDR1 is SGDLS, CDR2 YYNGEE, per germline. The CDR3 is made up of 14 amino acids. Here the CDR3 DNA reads TGTGCCAGCCGAACCGGGACTACTTACAATGAGCAGTTCTTC. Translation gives CASRTGTTYNEQFF.

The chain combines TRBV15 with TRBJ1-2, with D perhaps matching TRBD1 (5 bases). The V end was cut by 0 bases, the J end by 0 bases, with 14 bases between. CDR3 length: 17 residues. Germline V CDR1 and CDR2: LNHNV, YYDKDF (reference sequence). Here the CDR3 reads CATSRDWFRTTNYGYTF. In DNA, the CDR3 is TGTGCCACCAGCAGAGATTGGTTCAGGACAACTAACTATGGCTACACCTTC. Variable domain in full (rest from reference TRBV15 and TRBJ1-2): DAMVIQNPRYQVTQFGKPVTLSCSQTLNHNVMYWYQQKSSQAPKLLFHYYDKDFNNEADTPDNFQSRRPNTSFCFLDIRSPGLGDTAMYLCATSRDWFRTTNYGYTFGSGTRLTVV.

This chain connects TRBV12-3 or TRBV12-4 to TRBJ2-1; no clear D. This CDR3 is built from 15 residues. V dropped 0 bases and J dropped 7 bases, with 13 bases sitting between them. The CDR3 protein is CASSLALGNMNEQFF. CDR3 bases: TGTGCCAGCAGTTTAGCCCTTGGGAATATGAATGAGCAGTTCTTC.

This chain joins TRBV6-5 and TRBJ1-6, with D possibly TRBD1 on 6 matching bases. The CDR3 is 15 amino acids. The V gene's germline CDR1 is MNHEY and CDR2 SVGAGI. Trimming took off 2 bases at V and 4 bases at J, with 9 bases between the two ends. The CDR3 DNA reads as TGTGCCAGCAGTTACGGGACAACTTATAATTCACCCCTCCACTTT. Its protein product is CASSYGTTYNSPLHF.

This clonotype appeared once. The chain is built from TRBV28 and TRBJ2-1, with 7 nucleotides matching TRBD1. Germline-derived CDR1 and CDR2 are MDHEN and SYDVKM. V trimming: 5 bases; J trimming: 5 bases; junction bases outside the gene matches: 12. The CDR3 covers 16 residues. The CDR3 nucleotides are TGTGCCAGCAGTATTAAAACGACAGGGCGGAACAATGAGCAGTTCTTC. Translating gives CASSIKTTGRNNEQFF.

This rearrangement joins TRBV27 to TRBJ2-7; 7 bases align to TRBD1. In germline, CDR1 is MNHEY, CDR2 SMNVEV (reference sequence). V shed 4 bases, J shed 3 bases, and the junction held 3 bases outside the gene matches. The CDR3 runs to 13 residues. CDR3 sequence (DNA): TGTGCCAGCAGTTACGGGACAGACTACGAGCAGTACTTC. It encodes CASSYGTDYEQYF.

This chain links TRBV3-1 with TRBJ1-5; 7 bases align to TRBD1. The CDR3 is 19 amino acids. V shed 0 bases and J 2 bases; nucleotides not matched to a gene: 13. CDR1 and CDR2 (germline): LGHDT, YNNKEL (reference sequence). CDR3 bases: TGTGCCAGCAGCCAAGATAAATGGCAGGGGGTGTTTGGCAATCAGCCCCAGCATTTT. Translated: CASSQDKWQGVFGNQPQHF.

Here the CDR3 DNA reads TGTGCCAGTAGTCAATCAGCAAGGGACACCGGGGAGCTGTTTTTT. Its protein is CASSQSARDTGELFF. The V gene is TRBV19, the J gene TRBJ2-2; D gene unclear. Trimming pared 5 bases from V and 3 bases from J, leaving 13 bases between. The CDR3 contains 15 residues. Germline V lookup: CDR1 LNHDA, CDR2 SQIVND (reference sequence).

This chain's CDR3 is CASKEANYGYTF. The DNA of the CDR3 is TGTGCCAGCAAGGAAGCTAACTATGGCTACACCTTC. The chain uses TRBV7-9 and TRBJ1-2; D uncertain. The CDR3 has 12 residues. CDR1 and CDR2 (germline): SEHNR, FQNEAQ (reference sequence). Trimming cost V 7 bases and J 0 bases, with 6 bases left between them.

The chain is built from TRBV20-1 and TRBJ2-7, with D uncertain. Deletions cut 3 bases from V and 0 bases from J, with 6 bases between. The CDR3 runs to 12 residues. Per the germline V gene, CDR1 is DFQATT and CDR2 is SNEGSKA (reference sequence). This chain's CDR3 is CSASPPSYEQYF. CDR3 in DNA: TGCAGTGCTAGTCCCCCCTCCTACGAGCAGTACTTC.

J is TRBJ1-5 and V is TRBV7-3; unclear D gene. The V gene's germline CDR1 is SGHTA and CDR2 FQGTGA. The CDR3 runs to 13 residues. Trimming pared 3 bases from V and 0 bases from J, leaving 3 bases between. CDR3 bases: TGTGCCAGCAGCTTGAATAGCAATCAGCCCCAGCATTTT. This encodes CASSLNSNQPQHF.

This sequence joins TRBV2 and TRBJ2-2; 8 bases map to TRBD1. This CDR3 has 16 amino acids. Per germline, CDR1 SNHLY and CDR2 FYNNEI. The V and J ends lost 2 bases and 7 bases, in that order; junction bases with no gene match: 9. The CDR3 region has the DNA TGTGCCAGCAGTGAACCTCAGGGACAGGCTGTCGGGGAGCTGTTTTTT. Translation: CASSEPQGQAVGELFF.

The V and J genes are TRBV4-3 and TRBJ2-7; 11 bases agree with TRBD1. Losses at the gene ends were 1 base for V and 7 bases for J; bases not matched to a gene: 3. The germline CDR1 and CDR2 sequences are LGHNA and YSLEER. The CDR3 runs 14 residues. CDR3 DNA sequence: TGCGCCAGCAGCCAAGTTGGGACAGGGGGAGAGCAGTACTTC. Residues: CASSQVGTGGEQYF.

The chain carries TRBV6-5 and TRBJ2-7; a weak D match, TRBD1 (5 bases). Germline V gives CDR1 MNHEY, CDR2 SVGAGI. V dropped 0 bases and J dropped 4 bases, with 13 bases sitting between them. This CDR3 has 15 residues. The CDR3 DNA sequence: TGTGCCAGCAGTTACTCGACCAGGGCCGCTTACGAGCAGTACTTC. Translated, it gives CASSYSTRAAYEQYF.

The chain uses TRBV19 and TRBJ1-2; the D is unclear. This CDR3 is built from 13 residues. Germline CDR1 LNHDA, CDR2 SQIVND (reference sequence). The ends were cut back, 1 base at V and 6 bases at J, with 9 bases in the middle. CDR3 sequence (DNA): TGTGCCAGTAGTATAGGTGGGTTGGATGGCTACACCTTC. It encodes CASSIGGLDGYTF.

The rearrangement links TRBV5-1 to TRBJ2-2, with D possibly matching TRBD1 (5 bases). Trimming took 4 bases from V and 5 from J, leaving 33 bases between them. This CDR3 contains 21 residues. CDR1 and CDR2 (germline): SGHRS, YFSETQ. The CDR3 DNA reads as TGCGCCAGCAGCAATAAAGGCGTAGATAGGGTAGGGCGGCCAGGGACCGGGGAGCTGTTTTTT. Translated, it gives CASSNKGVDRVGRPGTGELFF.

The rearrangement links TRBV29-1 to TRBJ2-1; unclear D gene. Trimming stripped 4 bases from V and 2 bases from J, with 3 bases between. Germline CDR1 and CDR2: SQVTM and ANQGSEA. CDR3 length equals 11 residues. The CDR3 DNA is TGCAGCGTTGGGGCCTACAATGAGCAGTTCTTC. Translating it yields CSVGAYNEQFF.

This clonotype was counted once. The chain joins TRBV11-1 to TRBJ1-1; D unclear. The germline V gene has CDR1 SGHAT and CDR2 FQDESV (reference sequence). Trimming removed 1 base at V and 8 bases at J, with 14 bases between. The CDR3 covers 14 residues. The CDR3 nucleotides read TGTGCCAGCAGCTTAGATTCCGCTCGGTTCGAAGCTTTCTTT. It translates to CASSLDSARFEAFF.

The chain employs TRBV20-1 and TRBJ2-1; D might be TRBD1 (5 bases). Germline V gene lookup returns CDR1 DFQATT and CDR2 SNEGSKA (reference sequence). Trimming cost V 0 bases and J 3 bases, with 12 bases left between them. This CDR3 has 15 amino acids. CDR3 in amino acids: CSARELGEVYNEQFF. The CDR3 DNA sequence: TGCAGTGCTAGAGAGTTAGGGGAAGTCTACAATGAGCAGTTCTTC.

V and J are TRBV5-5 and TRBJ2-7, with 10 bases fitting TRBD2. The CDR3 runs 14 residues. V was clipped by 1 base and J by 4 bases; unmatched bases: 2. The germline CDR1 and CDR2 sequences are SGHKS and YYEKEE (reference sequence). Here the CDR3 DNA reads TGTGCCAGCAGCTTGTTTAGCGGGGGGTACGAGCAGTACTTC. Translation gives CASSLFSGGYEQYF.